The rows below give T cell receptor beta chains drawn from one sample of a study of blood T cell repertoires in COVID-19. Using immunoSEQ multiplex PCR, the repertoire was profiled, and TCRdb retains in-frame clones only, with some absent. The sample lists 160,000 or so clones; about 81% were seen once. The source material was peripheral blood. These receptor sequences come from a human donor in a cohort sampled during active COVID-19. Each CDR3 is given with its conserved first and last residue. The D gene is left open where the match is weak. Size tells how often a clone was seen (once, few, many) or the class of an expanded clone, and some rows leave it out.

CDR3nt: TGTGCCAGCAGCGGAGAACGTTCGTGGCAGGGGGATGGCTACACCTTC
CDR3aa: CASSGERSWQGDGYTF
d_gene: TRBD1
j_gene: TRBJ1-2
v_gene: TRBV9
abundance: .

CDR3nt: TGTGCCAGCAGATACGGAGGGGGGGGCAGAGAGACCCAGTACTTC
CDR3aa: CASRYGGGGRETQYF
d_gene: .
j_gene: TRBJ2-5
v_gene: TRBV28
abundance: .

CDR3nt: TGTGCCAGCAGCTTAGGGGACAGGGGTAGGAATCAGCCCCAGCATTTT
CDR3aa: CASSLGDRGRNQPQHF
d_gene: TRBD1
j_gene: TRBJ1-5
v_gene: TRBV7-9
abundance: once

CDR3nt: TGCGCCAGCACAGACAGGGAGCCAGCAGCCTATGGCTACACCTTC
CDR3aa: CASTDREPAAYGYTF
d_gene: TRBD1
j_gene: TRBJ1-2
v_gene: TRBV5-1
abundance: many

CDR3nt: TGTGCCAGCAGCACGCCTAGCGGGAGAGGTATCAATGAGCAGTTCTTC
CDR3aa: CASSTPSGRGINEQFF
d_gene: TRBD2
j_gene: TRBJ2-1
v_gene: TRBV7-2
abundance: once

CDR3nt: TGTGCCATCAGTGCGGGGAGTAAGCGCGGGGAGCTGTTTTTT
CDR3aa: CAISAGSKRGELFF
d_gene: .
j_gene: TRBJ2-2
v_gene: TRBV10-3
abundance: .

CDR3nt: TGTGCCACCAGCAGAGACTCTGTCAATTCACCCCTCCACTTT
CDR3aa: CATSRDSVNSPLHF
d_gene: .
j_gene: TRBJ1-6
v_gene: TRBV15
abundance: .

CDR3nt: TGCGCCAGCAGCTTGGCCTCTAGCGGGGGGCAAGAGACCCAGTACTTC
CDR3aa: CASSLASSGGQETQYF
d_gene: TRBD2
j_gene: TRBJ2-5
v_gene: TRBV5-1
abundance: .

CDR3nt: TGTGCCAGCAGCCCAATTCTGGGACAGCCTTGGGATGGCTACACCTTC
CDR3aa: CASSPILGQPWDGYTF
d_gene: .
j_gene: TRBJ1-2
v_gene: TRBV21-1
abundance: .

CDR3nt: TGTGCCACCAACGGGCCAACAGCCGCGGGGGAAAACTATGGCTACACCTTC
CDR3aa: CATNGPTAAGENYGYTF
d_gene: .
j_gene: TRBJ1-2
v_gene: TRBV24-1
abundance: .

CDR3nt: TGTGCCAGCAGCCAAGACCTATACAATGAGCAGTTCTTC
CDR3aa: CASSQDLYNEQFF
d_gene: .
j_gene: TRBJ2-1
v_gene: TRBV14
abundance: .

CDR3nt: TGTGCCAGCAGCATGGGACAGGGCTATGGCTACACCTTC
CDR3aa: CASSMGQGYGYTF
d_gene: TRBD1
j_gene: TRBJ1-2
v_gene: TRBV3-1/TRBV3-2
abundance: .

CDR3nt: TGTGCCAGCAGGGCCGGGACCGCGGGGGGCACCTTC
CDR3aa: CASRAGTAGGTF
d_gene: .
j_gene: TRBJ1-2
v_gene: TRBV28
abundance: .

CDR3nt: TGTGCCAGCAGCTTAGCACAGGTGTCCTTGCGCGAAAAACTGTTTTTT
CDR3aa: CASSLAQVSLREKLFF
d_gene: .
j_gene: TRBJ1-4
v_gene: TRBV7-2
abundance: .

CDR3nt: TGTGCCAGCAGTCCAGAGGGCTCTGGGGCCAACGTCCTGACTTTC
CDR3aa: CASSPEGSGANVLTF
d_gene: .
j_gene: TRBJ2-6
v_gene: TRBV6-4
abundance: .

CDR3nt: TGTGCCAGTAGGGTACCAGGCATCGGCACTGAAGCTTTCTTT
CDR3aa: CASRVPGIGTEAFF
d_gene: .
j_gene: TRBJ1-1
v_gene: TRBV19
abundance: .

CDR3nt: TGTGCCAGCACCGAGGCCCAGGGACTCAAAAACATTCAGTACTTC
CDR3aa: CASTEAQGLKNIQYF
d_gene: .
j_gene: TRBJ2-4
v_gene: TRBV11-2
abundance: .

CDR3nt: TGTGCCAGCAGCTTATGGCAAGGGGGCTTCGGCACAGATACGCAGTATTTT
CDR3aa: CASSLWQGGFGTDTQYF
d_gene: TRBD1
j_gene: TRBJ2-3
v_gene: TRBV7-9
abundance: .

CDR3nt: TGCGCCAGCAGCCAAGATCAGTGGGAGACCCAGTACTTC
CDR3aa: CASSQDQWETQYF
d_gene: .
j_gene: TRBJ2-5
v_gene: TRBV4-3
abundance: .

CDR3nt: TGTGCCAGCAGTCCCTCGAGTTCAGGGAACTATGGCTACACCTTC
CDR3aa: CASSPSSSGNYGYTF
d_gene: .
j_gene: TRBJ1-2
v_gene: TRBV6-2/TRBV6-3
abundance: .

CDR3nt: TGTGCCATCAGTGAGTCGGGAGGGAGGGCCGGTGAGACCCAGTACTTC
CDR3aa: CAISESGGRAGETQYF
d_gene: TRBD2
j_gene: TRBJ2-5
v_gene: TRBV10-3
abundance: many

CDR3nt: TGTGCCAGCAGTTTTCAGGGTAGTGAGCAGTTCTTC
CDR3aa: CASSFQGSEQFF
d_gene: .
j_gene: TRBJ2-1
v_gene: TRBV6-5
abundance: .

CDR3nt: TGTGCCAGCAGCTTAGGAGGGAGAAATTCGGGCGGGGAGCTGTTTTTT
CDR3aa: CASSLGGRNSGGELFF
d_gene: .
j_gene: TRBJ2-2
v_gene: TRBV7-3
abundance: .

CDR3nt: TGTGCCAGCAGCGTCTCTCCTAGCGGGGGCTTGGGAGATACGCAGTATTTT
CDR3aa: CASSVSPSGGLGDTQYF
d_gene: TRBD2
j_gene: TRBJ2-3
v_gene: TRBV9
abundance: few

CDR3nt: TGTGCCAGCAGTCCTAATCGGGGGAACACTGAAGCTTTCTTT
CDR3aa: CASSPNRGNTEAFF
d_gene: .
j_gene: TRBJ1-1
v_gene: TRBV27
abundance: once

CDR3nt: TGTGCCAGCAGCCAAGACTGGAGTGGGCAGTACTTC
CDR3aa: CASSQDWSGQYF
d_gene: .
j_gene: TRBJ2-7
v_gene: TRBV14
abundance: .

CDR3nt: TGTGCCAGCAGCTTTCGGGACTTGAACACTGAAGCTTTCTTT
CDR3aa: CASSFRDLNTEAFF
d_gene: .
j_gene: TRBJ1-1
v_gene: TRBV5-5
abundance: .

CDR3nt: TGCGCCAGCAGCCCCAACAAGGAGCGAAACACCATATATTTT
CDR3aa: CASSPNKERNTIYF
d_gene: .
j_gene: TRBJ1-3
v_gene: TRBV4-3
abundance: .

CDR3nt: TGTGCCAGCAGCCCATGGGCCCAGAACAATGGCTACACCTTC
CDR3aa: CASSPWAQNNGYTF
d_gene: .
j_gene: TRBJ1-2
v_gene: TRBV27
abundance: .

CDR3nt: TGTGCCAGTAGTATAGCGATAGCGGAGACCCAGTACTTC
CDR3aa: CASSIAIAETQYF
d_gene: .
j_gene: TRBJ2-5
v_gene: TRBV19
abundance: .

CDR3nt: TGTGCCAGCAGCATCAGGGAAGGAGCAGATACGCAGTATTTT
CDR3aa: CASSIREGADTQYF
d_gene: .
j_gene: TRBJ2-3
v_gene: TRBV27
abundance: many

CDR3nt: TGTGCCAGTAGTCCCCTCTCGGGCGGGGTCGGGTCCTACGAGCAGTACTTC
CDR3aa: CASSPLSGGVGSYEQYF
d_gene: .
j_gene: TRBJ2-7
v_gene: TRBV19
abundance: few

CDR3nt: TGTGCCATCAGTGAACAAGCGGAGAGTCAGCCCCAGCATTTT
CDR3aa: CAISEQAESQPQHF
d_gene: .
j_gene: TRBJ1-5
v_gene: TRBV10-3
abundance: few

CDR3nt: TGTGCCAGTAGTATAATAAACAGGGAGAGTGGTGGCTACACCTTC
CDR3aa: CASSIINRESGGYTF
d_gene: .
j_gene: TRBJ1-2
v_gene: TRBV19
abundance: .

CDR3nt: TGTGCCAGCAGCGTAGCAGGGTCGGGTAATTCACCCCTCCACTTT
CDR3aa: CASSVAGSGNSPLHF
d_gene: .
j_gene: TRBJ1-6
v_gene: TRBV9
abundance: .

CDR3nt: TGTGCCAGCAGTTTGTCCGACACGAACTACGAGCAGTACTTC
CDR3aa: CASSLSDTNYEQYF
d_gene: .
j_gene: TRBJ2-7
v_gene: TRBV28
abundance: .

CDR3nt: TGTGCCAGCAGCCGCCTATCGACAGGGGGCCCCAATCAGCCCCAGCATTTT
CDR3aa: CASSRLSTGGPNQPQHF
d_gene: TRBD1
j_gene: TRBJ1-5
v_gene: TRBV7-2
abundance: .

CDR3nt: TGCGCCAGCAGCCAAGGGAGGCTCAATGAGCAGTTCTTC
CDR3aa: CASSQGRLNEQFF
d_gene: .
j_gene: TRBJ2-1
v_gene: TRBV4-3
abundance: .

CDR3nt: TGCGCCAGCAGCCAGCGTACCAATGAGCAGTTCTTC
CDR3aa: CASSQRTNEQFF
d_gene: .
j_gene: TRBJ2-1
v_gene: TRBV4-3
abundance: .

CDR3nt: TGTGCCAGCAGCGACACAGTTTCAACTAATGAAAAACTGTTTTTT
CDR3aa: CASSDTVSTNEKLFF
d_gene: .
j_gene: TRBJ1-4
v_gene: TRBV5-6
abundance: .

CDR3nt: TGTGCCAGTAGTATGGCGGGGGGTCGACCCTACGAGCAGTACTTC
CDR3aa: CASSMAGGRPYEQYF
d_gene: TRBD2
j_gene: TRBJ2-7
v_gene: TRBV19
abundance: few

CDR3nt: TGTGCCAGCAGCTTAGTAGGACTAGCGGGAACGGAAGACGAGCAGTACTTC
CDR3aa: CASSLVGLAGTEDEQYF
d_gene: TRBD2
j_gene: TRBJ2-7
v_gene: TRBV13
abundance: .

CDR3nt: TGTGCCAGCGGAGAGGTCGGGGGGTTTTGGAATGAGCAGTTCTTC
CDR3aa: CASGEVGGFWNEQFF
d_gene: TRBD2
j_gene: TRBJ2-1
v_gene: TRBV7-6
abundance: .